A selection of T cell receptor beta chains follows, all from one sample in a study of CD8 T cells in Susac syndrome. One entry per CDR3 protein, called by TCRdb with MiXCR from the immunoSEQ multiplex PCR reads. The top ten clones hold under 0.6% of a sample with about 85,000 distinct CDR3 sequences, around 95% of them seen once. The sample was CD8+ T cells from PBMCs. The receptors stem from a human donor with Susac syndrome. Each CDR3 is given with its conserved first and last residue. Each record gives: D gene, J gene, V gene, clone size, CDR3 DNA, CDR3 protein. A D gene is named only where the DNA matches it firmly. The size field is filled for only some rows; it gives once, few, many or a size class.

d_call: -; j_call: TRBJ2-1; v_call: TRBV27; clone_size: -; cdr3_nt: TGTGCCAGCAGTCACAATGAGCAGTTCTTC; cdr3_aa: CASSHNEQFF
d_call: -; j_call: TRBJ1-2; v_call: TRBV27; clone_size: once; cdr3_nt: TGTGCCAGCAGTTTATTCTCCGATATCGATGGCGGGGGGAAGGACTATGGCTACACCTTC; cdr3_aa: CASSLFSDIDGGGKDYGYTF
d_call: -; j_call: TRBJ2-1; v_call: TRBV5-6; clone_size: -; cdr3_nt: TGTGCCAGCAGCTTCGGGAAACTTCTCAATGAGCAGTTCTTC; cdr3_aa: CASSFGKLLNEQFF
d_call: -; j_call: TRBJ1-5; v_call: TRBV7-6; clone_size: -; cdr3_nt: TGTGCCAGCAGCTTAGAGCCAGACCAGCCCCAGCATTTT; cdr3_aa: CASSLEPDQPQHF
d_call: TRBD2; j_call: TRBJ2-7; v_call: TRBV6-2/TRBV6-3; clone_size: -; cdr3_nt: TGTGCCAGCAGTTATTGGGAATCGGCTAGCGGGAGAAACGAGCAGTACTTC; cdr3_aa: CASSYWESASGRNEQYF
d_call: -; j_call: TRBJ1-1; v_call: TRBV27; clone_size: once; cdr3_nt: TGTGCCAGCAGTTTATCAGCGAACACTGAAGCTTTCTTT; cdr3_aa: CASSLSANTEAFF
d_call: -; j_call: TRBJ2-7; v_call: TRBV12-3/TRBV12-4; clone_size: -; cdr3_nt: TGTGCCAGCAGTCCGGAGGTCAGCTCCTACGAGCAGTACTTC; cdr3_aa: CASSPEVSSYEQYF
d_call: TRBD1; j_call: TRBJ1-2; v_call: TRBV13; clone_size: -; cdr3_nt: TGTGCCAGCAGCTTTAGGGGGACAGGGCACTATGGCTACACCTTC; cdr3_aa: CASSFRGTGHYGYTF
d_call: -; j_call: TRBJ1-1; v_call: TRBV29-1; clone_size: -; cdr3_nt: TGCAGCGCCCAGGGCACTGAAGCTTTCTTT; cdr3_aa: CSAQGTEAFF
d_call: -; j_call: TRBJ2-7; v_call: TRBV28; clone_size: -; cdr3_nt: TGTGCCAGCAGTAACCTTTCCTACGAGCAGTACTTC; cdr3_aa: CASSNLSYEQYF
d_call: TRBD1; j_call: TRBJ1-2; v_call: TRBV19; clone_size: -; cdr3_nt: TGTGCCAGTAGTAGGGACAGCTATGGCTACACCTTC; cdr3_aa: CASSRDSYGYTF
d_call: TRBD1; j_call: TRBJ1-5; v_call: TRBV3-1; clone_size: -; cdr3_nt: TGTGCCAGCAGCCAGGACAGGACCGGCAATCAGCCCCAGCATTTT; cdr3_aa: CASSQDRTGNQPQHF
d_call: -; j_call: TRBJ2-5; v_call: TRBV29-1; clone_size: once; cdr3_nt: TGCAGCGTCTCAGGGGACACCCAAGAGACCCAGTACTTC; cdr3_aa: CSVSGDTQETQYF
d_call: TRBD2; j_call: TRBJ2-3; v_call: TRBV7-9; clone_size: -; cdr3_nt: TGTGCCAGCAGCGGACTAGCGGTAACAGATACGCAGTATTTT; cdr3_aa: CASSGLAVTDTQYF
d_call: -; j_call: TRBJ1-2; v_call: TRBV27; clone_size: -; cdr3_nt: TGTGCCACCAGCACGAGGGTGCCTCCTGGGTACACCTTC; cdr3_aa: CATSTRVPPGYTF
d_call: -; j_call: TRBJ2-2; v_call: TRBV12-3/TRBV12-4; clone_size: -; cdr3_nt: TGTGCCAGCAGTTTTACTGGTGCCACCGGGGAGCTGTTTTTT; cdr3_aa: CASSFTGATGELFF
d_call: -; j_call: TRBJ2-1; v_call: TRBV5-6; clone_size: -; cdr3_nt: TGTGCCAGCAGCTTGGCGTGGGAGGATTACAATGAGCAGTTCTTC; cdr3_aa: CASSLAWEDYNEQFF
d_call: -; j_call: TRBJ2-5; v_call: TRBV5-4; clone_size: -; cdr3_nt: TGTGCCAGCAGCTTGAGATTGGGACGGGAAGACCCCCAAGAGACCCAGTACTTC; cdr3_aa: CASSLRLGREDPQETQYF
d_call: -; j_call: TRBJ2-1; v_call: TRBV4-2; clone_size: -; cdr3_nt: TGTGCCAGCAGCCAAGGACTAGACTCCTACAATGAGCAGTTCTTC; cdr3_aa: CASSQGLDSYNEQFF
d_call: TRBD2; j_call: TRBJ2-1; v_call: TRBV7-2; clone_size: -; cdr3_nt: TGTGCCAGCAGCGGCGTGGGGACTAGCGGGGACAATGAGCAGTTCTTC; cdr3_aa: CASSGVGTSGDNEQFF
d_call: -; j_call: TRBJ2-7; v_call: TRBV20-1; clone_size: -; cdr3_nt: TGCAGTGCTAGGACAGCAGACGCCTACGAGCAGTACTTC; cdr3_aa: CSARTADAYEQYF
d_call: -; j_call: TRBJ1-2; v_call: TRBV20-1; clone_size: -; cdr3_nt: TGCAGTGCTAGAGAGAGAGGAGGCTACACCTTC; cdr3_aa: CSARERGGYTF
d_call: -; j_call: TRBJ2-7; v_call: TRBV7-9; clone_size: once; cdr3_nt: TGTGCCAGCAGCTCCCCCGAGAGCAGGGGGGACGTTTGGGAGCAGTACTTC; cdr3_aa: CASSSPESRGDVWEQYF
d_call: TRBD1; j_call: TRBJ2-7; v_call: TRBV6-5; clone_size: -; cdr3_nt: TGTGCCAGCAGTTACGGGACAGGGAGGTCCTACGAGCAGTACTTC; cdr3_aa: CASSYGTGRSYEQYF